What follows describes a single TCR beta chain. The antigen remains unidentified. The sample originates from a study of CD8 T cells in ankylosing spondylitis. Study observations and caveats: Earlier authors reported some of these motif variants in reactive arthritis synovial fluid and blood. What seemed typical of ankylosing spondylitis blood was a TCR beta motif built from roughly eight highly homologous variants. Disease-associated clones were reportedly significantly overrepresented in matched ankylosing spondylitis synovial fluid.

One entry per CDR3 protein results from TCRdb running MiXCR on the 5' RACE reads. The repertoire holds 250,000 to 300,000 distinct CDR3 sequences, with around 20% as singletons. From germline, CDR1 is DFQATT and CDR2 SNEGSKA (reference sequence). The V gene end was trimmed by 1 base and the J gene end by 2 bases; junction bases not matched to a gene: 4. The CDR3 covers 16 residues. Material for sequencing was blood, either unsorted or a sorted T cell fraction (not recorded which). The chain joins TRBV20-1 to TRBJ1-6, with 8 bases lining up with TRBD1. The sequence was collected from a male donor with ankylosing spondylitis or in good health (not recorded which). CDR3 amino acids: CSARAGTGAYNSPLHF. CDR3 in DNA: TGCAGTGCTAGAGCCGGGACAGGAGCCTATAATTCACCCCTCCACTTT.